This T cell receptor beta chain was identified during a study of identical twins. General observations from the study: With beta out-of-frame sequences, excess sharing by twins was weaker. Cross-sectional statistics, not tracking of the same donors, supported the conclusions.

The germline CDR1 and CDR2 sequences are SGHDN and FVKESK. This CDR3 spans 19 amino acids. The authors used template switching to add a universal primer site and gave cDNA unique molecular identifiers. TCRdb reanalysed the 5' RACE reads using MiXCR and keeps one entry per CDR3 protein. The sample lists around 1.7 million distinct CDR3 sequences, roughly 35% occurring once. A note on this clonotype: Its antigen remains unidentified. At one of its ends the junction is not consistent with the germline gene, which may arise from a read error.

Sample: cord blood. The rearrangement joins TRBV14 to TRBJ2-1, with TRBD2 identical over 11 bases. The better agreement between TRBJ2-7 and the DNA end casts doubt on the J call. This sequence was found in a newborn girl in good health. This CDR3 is CASIQDSSGRPFPYNEQYF. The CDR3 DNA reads TGTGCCAGCATCCAAGATTCTAGCGGGAGGCCCTTTCCCTACAATGAGCAGTACTTC.